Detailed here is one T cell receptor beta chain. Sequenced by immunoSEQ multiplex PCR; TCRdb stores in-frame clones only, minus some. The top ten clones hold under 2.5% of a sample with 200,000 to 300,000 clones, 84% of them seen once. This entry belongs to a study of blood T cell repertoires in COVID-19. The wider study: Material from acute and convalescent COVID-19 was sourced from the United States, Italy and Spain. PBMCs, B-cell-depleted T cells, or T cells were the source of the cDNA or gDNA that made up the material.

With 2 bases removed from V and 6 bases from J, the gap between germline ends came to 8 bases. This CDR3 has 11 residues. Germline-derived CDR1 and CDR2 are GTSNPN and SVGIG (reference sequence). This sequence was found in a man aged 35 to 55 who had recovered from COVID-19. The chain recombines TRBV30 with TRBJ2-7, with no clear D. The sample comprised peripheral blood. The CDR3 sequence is CAWSLAIEQYF. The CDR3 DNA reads TGTGCCTGGAGTTTAGCTATCGAGCAGTACTTC.